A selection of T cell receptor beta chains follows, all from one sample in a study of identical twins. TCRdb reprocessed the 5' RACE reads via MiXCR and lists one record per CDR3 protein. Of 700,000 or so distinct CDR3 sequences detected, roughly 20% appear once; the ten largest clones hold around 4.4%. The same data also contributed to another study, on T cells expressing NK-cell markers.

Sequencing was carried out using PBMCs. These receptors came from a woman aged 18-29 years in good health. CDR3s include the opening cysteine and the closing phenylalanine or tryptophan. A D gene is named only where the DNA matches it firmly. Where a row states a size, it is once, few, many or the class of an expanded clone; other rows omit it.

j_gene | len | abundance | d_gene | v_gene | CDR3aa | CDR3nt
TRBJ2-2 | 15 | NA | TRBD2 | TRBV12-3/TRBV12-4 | CASSRRTREAGELFF | TGTGCCAGCAGTAGACGGACTAGGGAGGCCGGGGAGCTGTTTTTT
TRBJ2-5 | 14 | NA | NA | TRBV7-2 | CASSSPTGWETQYF | TGTGCCAGCAGCAGCCCGACAGGTTGGGAGACCCAGTACTTC
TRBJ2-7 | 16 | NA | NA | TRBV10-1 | CASSESPTTLSYEQYF | TGCGCCAGCAGTGAGTCCCCGACTACCCTGTCCTACGAGCAGTACTTC
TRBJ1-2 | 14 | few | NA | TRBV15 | CATSSERGAYGYTF | TGTGCCACCAGCAGTGAAAGGGGTGCCTATGGCTACACCTTC
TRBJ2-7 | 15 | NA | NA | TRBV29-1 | CSVMFAGRQTYEQYF | TGCAGCGTTATGTTCGCTGGCAGACAGACCTACGAGCAGTACTTC
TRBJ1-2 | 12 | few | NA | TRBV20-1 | CSARVGTYGYTF | TGCAGTGCTAGAGTCGGGACCTATGGCTACACCTTC
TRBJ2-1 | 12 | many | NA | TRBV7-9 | CAVNGVYNEQFF | TGTGCCGTGAATGGGGTTTACAATGAGCAGTTCTTC
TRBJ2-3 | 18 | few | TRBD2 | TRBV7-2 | CASSLATGGGRYTDTQYF | TGTGCCAGCAGCTTAGCTACCGGGGGGGGGCGTTACACAGATACGCAGTATTTT
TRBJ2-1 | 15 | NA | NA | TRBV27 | CASSFWQERGNEQFF | TGTGCCAGCAGTTTTTGGCAGGAAAGGGGCAATGAGCAGTTCTTC
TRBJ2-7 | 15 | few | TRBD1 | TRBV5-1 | CASSYGTGPSYEQYF | TGCGCCAGCAGCTACGGGACAGGGCCCTCCTACGAGCAGTACTTC
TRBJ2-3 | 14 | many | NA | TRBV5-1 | CASKTGPSTDTQYF | TGCGCCAGCAAGACGGGGCCCTCGACAGATACGCAGTATTTT
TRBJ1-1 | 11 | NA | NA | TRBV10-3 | CAIGASDAAFF | TGTGCCATCGGAGCTTCGGATGCAGCTTTCTTT
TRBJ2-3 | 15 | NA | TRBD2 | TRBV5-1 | CASGPSGGITDTQYF | TGCGCCAGCGGACCTAGCGGGGGGATCACAGATACGCAGTATTTT
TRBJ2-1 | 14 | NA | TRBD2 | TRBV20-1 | CSAAGGSSYNEQFF | TGCAGTGCCGCGGGCGGGAGCTCCTACAATGAGCAGTTCTTC
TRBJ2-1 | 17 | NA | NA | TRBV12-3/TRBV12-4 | CASSLARGGSSYNEQFF | TGTGCCAGCAGTTTAGCTAGGGGCGGTAGCTCCTACAATGAGCAGTTCTTC
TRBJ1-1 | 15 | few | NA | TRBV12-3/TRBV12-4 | CASSHQPPGSTEAFF | TGTGCCAGCAGCCACCAGCCGCCGGGGAGCACTGAAGCTTTCTTT
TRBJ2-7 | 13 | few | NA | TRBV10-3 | CAINFDRAYEQYF | TGTGCCATCAATTTTGACAGAGCCTACGAGCAGTACTTC
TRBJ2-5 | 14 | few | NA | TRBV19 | CASSLRDVAETQYF | TGTGCCAGTAGTCTTAGGGACGTAGCGGAGACCCAGTACTTC
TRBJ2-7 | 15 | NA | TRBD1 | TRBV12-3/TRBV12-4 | CASSNRDRGPYEQYF | TGTGCCAGCAGTAACCGGGACAGGGGCCCCTACGAGCAGTACTTC
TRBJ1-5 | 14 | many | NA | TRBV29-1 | CSVEEGDSNQPQHF | TGCAGCGTTGAAGAGGGGGATAGCAATCAGCCCCAGCATTTT
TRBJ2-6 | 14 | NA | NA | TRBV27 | CASSLHSGANVLTF | TGTGCCAGCAGTTTACACTCTGGGGCCAACGTCCTGACTTTC
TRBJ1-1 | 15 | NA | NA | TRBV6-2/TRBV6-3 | CASSYSAQGETEAFF | TGTGCCAGCAGTTACTCAGCACAGGGCGAGACTGAAGCTTTCTTT
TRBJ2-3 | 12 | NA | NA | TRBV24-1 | CATRDLTDTQYF | TGTGCCACCAGGGACCTCACAGATACGCAGTATTTT
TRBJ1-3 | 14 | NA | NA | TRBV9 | CASSATTGDVTIYF | TGTGCCAGCAGCGCGACAACTGGGGACGTCACCATATATTTT
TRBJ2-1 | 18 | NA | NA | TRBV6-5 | CASSYSTWRGGSYNEQFF | TGTGCCAGCAGTTACTCGACTTGGCGGGGCGGCTCCTACAATGAGCAGTTCTTC
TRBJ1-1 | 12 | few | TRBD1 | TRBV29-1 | CSVGTARTEAFF | TGCAGCGTAGGGACAGCGAGGACTGAAGCTTTCTTT
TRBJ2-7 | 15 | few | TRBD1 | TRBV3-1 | CASSLRGQGSGEQYF | TGTGCCAGCAGCTTGAGGGGACAGGGATCGGGCGAGCAGTACTTC
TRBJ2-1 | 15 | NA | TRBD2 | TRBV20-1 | CSASNGTSAYNERFF | TGCAGTGCTAGTAATGGGACTAGCGCTTACAATGAGCGGTTCTTC
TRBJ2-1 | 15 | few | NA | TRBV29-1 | CSVEGRETYYNEQFF | TGCAGCGTTGAGGGGCGGGAAACATACTACAATGAGCAGTTCTTC
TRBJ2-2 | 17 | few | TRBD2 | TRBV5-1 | CASSFRAGGPSTGELFF | TGCGCCAGCAGCTTTCGAGCGGGAGGGCCCTCCACCGGGGAGCTGTTTTTT
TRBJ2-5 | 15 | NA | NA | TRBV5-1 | CASSGLGSPGETQYF | TGCGCCAGCAGCGGACTCGGCTCCCCGGGAGAGACCCAGTACTTC
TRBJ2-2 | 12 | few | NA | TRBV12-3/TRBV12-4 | CASTLDLGELFF | TGTGCCAGCACTCTGGATCTCGGGGAGCTGTTTTTT